The source of this TCR beta chain is a study of radiotherapy plus CTLA-4 blockade in lung cancer. Study context: Disease control was seen in about 30% of patients, objective responses in 15% to 20%.

Points from the study as a whole: Interferon-beta, together with early blood T cell clone dynamics, reportedly best predicted response. TCR clones originating in tumors grew in number in blood after radiotherapy plus ipilimumab.

This CDR3 comprises 19 residues. V gave up 2 bases and J gave up 0 bases; unmatched junction bases: 13. The germline gives CDR1 MGHRA, CDR2 YSYEKL. This clone was seen once. Its specificity is unknown. Sequencing was performed with immunoSEQ multiplex PCR; in TCRdb, only in-frame clones are kept and a portion is missing. Of 60,000 to 75,000 clones in the sample, approximately 76% were seen once. Lung cancer patients with chemo-refractory metastatic non-small-cell disease were given focal radiation plus CTLA-4 blockade with ipilimumab. This clonotype was obtained from a human donor with non-small cell lung cancer whose response to radiotherapy plus ipilimumab could not be evaluated. Some clones in this sample may be carry-over from other donors' samples. This rearrangement joins TRBV4-1 to TRBJ2-4, with TRBD1 identical over 7 bases. Sequencing was performed on peripheral blood, taken from a patient treated with radiotherapy plus ipilimumab. In DNA, the CDR3 is TGCGCCAGCAGCCAAACCCCAGGTGGGGACAGATTAGCCAAAAACATTCAGTACTTC. Its protein product is CASSQTPGGDRLAKNIQYF.